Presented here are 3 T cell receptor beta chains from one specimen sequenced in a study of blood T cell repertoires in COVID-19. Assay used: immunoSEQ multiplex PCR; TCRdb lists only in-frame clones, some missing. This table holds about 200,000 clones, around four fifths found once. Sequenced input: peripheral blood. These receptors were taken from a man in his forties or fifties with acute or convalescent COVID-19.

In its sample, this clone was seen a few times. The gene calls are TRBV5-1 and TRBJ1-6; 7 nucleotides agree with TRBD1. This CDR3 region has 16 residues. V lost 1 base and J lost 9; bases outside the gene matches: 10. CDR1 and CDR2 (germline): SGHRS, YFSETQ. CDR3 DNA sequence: TGCGCCAGCAGCTTGAGGGACAGCCGGGAGCGTTCACCCCTCCACTTT. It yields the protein CASSLRDSRERSPLHF.

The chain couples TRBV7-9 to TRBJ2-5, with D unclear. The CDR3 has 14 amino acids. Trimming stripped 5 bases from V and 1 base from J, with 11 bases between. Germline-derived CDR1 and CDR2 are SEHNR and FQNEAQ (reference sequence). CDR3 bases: TGTGCCAGCAGCCAGGTCAGATTCCAAGAGACCCAGTACTTC. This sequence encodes CASSQVRFQETQYF.

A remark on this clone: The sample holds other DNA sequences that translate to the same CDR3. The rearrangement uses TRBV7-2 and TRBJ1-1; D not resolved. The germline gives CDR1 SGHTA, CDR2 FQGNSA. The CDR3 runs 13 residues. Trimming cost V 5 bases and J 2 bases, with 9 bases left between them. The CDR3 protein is CASSVTENTEAFF. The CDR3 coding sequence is TGTGCCAGCAGCGTGACTGAAAACACTGAAGCTTTCTTT.